This T cell receptor beta chain was profiled in a study of blood T cell repertoires in COVID-19. Study summary: From the United States, Italy and Spain came samples of acute and convalescent COVID-19. Sample material is recorded as cDNA or gDNA derived from T cells, B-cell-depleted T cells, or PBMCs.

V lost 0 bases, J lost 2 bases, and 9 bases lay in between. Germline CDR1 reads GTSNPN; CDR2 reads SVGIG (reference sequence). This CDR3 contains 14 residues. Original processing notes: Counts of nucleated cells, estimated from reference gene primer amplification, were obtained. The method was immunoSEQ multiplex PCR; TCRdb's version includes in-frame clones alone and lacks a portion of them. V, J and clone size reflect that table, while D and trimming were determined from the DNA. Of 200,000 to 300,000 clones listed, 65% to 85% were seen once; the top ten hold around 27%. Material for sequencing was peripheral blood. V gene TRBV30 combines with J gene TRBJ2-3; D gene uncertain. The source is a man in his forties with acute or convalescent COVID-19. CDR3 loop: CAWSVSTATDTQYF. The CDR3 DNA is TGTGCCTGGAGTGTAAGTACAGCCACAGATACGCAGTATTTT.